One T cell receptor beta chain is described in this entry. Its antigen is not known. The CDR3 consists of 15 residues. V lost 0 bases and J lost 8, with 13 bases in between. In germline, CDR1 is SGHDN, CDR2 FVKESK. Libraries were prepared by immunoSEQ multiplex PCR; TCRdb keeps only in-frame clonotypes and omits some of them. The sample lists about 180,000 clones, 88% occurring once. The data were taken from a study of T cell responses to AZD1222 COVID-19 vaccine. General study findings and limits: Mostly white British, mostly female donors; authors suggested clonal diversity may be underestimated.

Pooled in the analysis were second doses at about 4 or about 12 weeks. This TCR was sampled from an adult who received the AZD1222 COVID-19 vaccine. The material sequenced was peripheral blood, taken 28 days after the second AZD1222 dose. J is TRBJ2-2 and V is TRBV14; D is tentatively TRBD1 or TRBD2 (6 bases each). DNA for the CDR3: TGTGCCAGCAGCCAAGATACAGGGAGGACGGGGGAGCTGTTTTTT. Protein sequence: CASSQDTGRTGELFF.